This T cell receptor (beta chain) was recovered during a study of blood T cell repertoires in COVID-19. Background on the study: Researchers got acute and convalescent COVID-19 samples from the United States, Italy and Spain.

Profiling relied on immunoSEQ multiplex PCR, and the TCRdb table lists in-frame clones only, not all of them. The sample shows around 100,000 clones, roughly 87% of them seen only once. Germline assignment: CDR1 SEHNR and CDR2 FQNEAQ (reference sequence). There are 15 residues in the CDR3. V was shortened by 4 bases and J by 4 bases, with 16 bases between the two germline ends. This clone occurred a few times. This rearrangement joins TRBV7-9 to TRBJ1-2, with a weak D call TRBD1 (6 bases). The sequence was collected from a human donor in a cohort sampled during active COVID-19. The sample consisted of peripheral blood. The CDR3 loop is CASSSIDRSPYGYTF. The CDR3 DNA sequence: TGTGCCAGCAGCTCTATTGACAGGAGTCCCTATGGCTACACCTTC.